The 14 T cell receptor beta chains below come from one sample, sequenced in a study of cytomegalovirus exposure and HLA in healthy donors. This PCR relied on a set of 60 Vbeta primers and 13 Jbeta primers. Method: immunoSEQ multiplex PCR; TCRdb's copy keeps in-frame clones and lacks some. The table records about 69,000 clones, roughly 80% of them present only once. Source material: PBMCs. All receptors derive from a woman aged 30 to 39 in good health and CMV-seropositive.

The table lists this clone with a count of one. The chain is built from TRBV5-1 and TRBJ2-7; TRBD2 is a possible D gene (5 bases). Germline values: CDR1 SGHRS, CDR2 YFSETQ. This CDR3 is 15 amino acids long. Deletions cut 0 bases from V and 6 bases from J, with 16 bases between. CDR3 sequence reads: CASSLEPAVGSEQYF. CDR3 in DNA: TGCGCCAGCAGCTTGGAGCCAGCGGTGGGGTCCGAGCAGTACTTC.

J is TRBJ2-7 and V is TRBV6-5, with 8 bases fitting TRBD2. Germline V gene lookup returns CDR1 MNHEY and CDR2 SVGAGI. The V and J ends lost 6 bases and 6 bases, in that order; junction bases with no gene match: 10. The CDR3 is 14 residues long. CDR3 residues: CASSLSGIPAEQYF. For the CDR3, the DNA is TGTGCCAGCAGCCTTAGCGGGATTCCGGCCGAGCAGTACTTC.

This chain links TRBV11-2 with TRBJ1-1, with 7 bases fitting TRBD1. The CDR3 runs to 15 residues. Germline values: CDR1 SGHAT, CDR2 FQNNGV. V trimming: 2 bases; J trimming: 4 bases; junction bases outside the gene matches: 7. DNA for the CDR3: TGTGCCAGCAGCTTAAAGGGGGCAGGTGGCACTGAAGCTTTCTTT. Its translation is CASSLKGAGGTEAFF. The full variable domain, with the rest looked up from reference TRBV11-2 and TRBJ1-1, is EAGVAQSPRYKIIEKRQSVAFWCNPISGHATLYWYQQILGQGPKLLIQFQNNGVVDDSQLPKDRFSAERLKGVDSTLKIQPAKLEDSAVYLCASSLKGAGGTEAFFGQGTRLTVV.

The chain recombines TRBV6-5 with TRBJ1-5; possibly TRBD1 for D (5 bases). In germline, CDR1 is MNHEY, CDR2 SVGAGI. This CDR3 is 14 amino acids long. Trimming removed 6 bases at V and 3 bases at J, with 12 bases between. DNA of the CDR3: TGTGCCAGCAGCACTAACAGGATCAATCAGCCCCAGCATTTT. This translates into CASSTNRINQPQHF.

This clone is a singleton in its sample. The rearrangement joins TRBV28 to TRBJ1-1; perhaps TRBD1 as D (5 bases). Per the germline V gene, CDR1 is MDHEN and CDR2 is SYDVKM. V lost 5 bases to trimming and J lost 4 bases, with 17 bases between them. The CDR3 contains 15 residues. CDR3 in amino acids: CASSGPGSGATEAFF. CDR3 sequence (DNA): TGTGCCAGCAGTGGACCAGGGAGCGGGGCCACTGAAGCTTTCTTT.

The chain uses TRBV11-2 and TRBJ1-1, with 9 bases that match TRBD1. Germline V CDR1 and CDR2: SGHAT, FQNNGV. There are 16 residues in the CDR3. V shed 4 bases and J 5 bases; nucleotides not matched to a gene: 11. DNA for the CDR3: TGTGCCAGCAGCTCGGGACAGGGACGGTTTGGGACTGAAGCTTTCTTT. Translation gives CASSSGQGRFGTEAFF.

This clone was observed a handful of times. The V call is TRBV29-1, the J call TRBJ1-5; the match to TRBD1 covers 7 bases. V was pared by 6 bases and J by 2 bases, with 7 bases of the junction left unmatched. This CDR3 is 14 amino acids long. Germline V lookup: CDR1 SQVTM, CDR2 ANQGSEA. The CDR3: CSVAGQGGNQPQHF. CDR3 bases: TGCAGCGTCGCCGGGCAGGGGGGCAATCAGCCCCAGCATTTT.

V is TRBV11-2 and J is TRBJ2-7; D uncertain. V gave up 6 bases and J gave up 6 bases, with 15 bases separating them. Germline lookup yields CDR1 SGHAT and CDR2 FQNNGV. CDR3 length equals 13 residues. The CDR3 loop reads CASRRTIVSEQYF. The CDR3 coding sequence is TGTGCCAGCAGGCGTACTATAGTAAGCGAGCAGTACTTC.

The rearrangement joins TRBV5-1 to TRBJ1-2; 12 positions match TRBD1. This CDR3 has 14 amino acids. Germline V CDR1 and CDR2: SGHRS, YFSETQ. Trimming at V came to 7 bases and at J to 4 bases, leaving 5 bases not matched to a gene. CDR3 DNA: TGCGCCAGCTCCGGGACAGGGGGCATCTATGGCTACACCTTC. As protein: CASSGTGGIYGYTF.

The chain employs TRBV7-3 and TRBJ2-1; tentatively, D is TRBD1 (5 bases). The germline V gene has CDR1 SGHTA and CDR2 FQGTGA. The ends were cut back, 1 base at V and 9 bases at J, with 13 bases in the middle. The CDR3 loop spans 14 amino acids. The CDR3 DNA sequence: TGTGCCAGCAGCTTAAAAGGGTCTCAGGGTGAGCAGTTCTTC. It translates to CASSLKGSQGEQFF.

A few counts support this clone. V is TRBV4-1 and J is TRBJ2-5, with no clear D. This CDR3 is built from 16 residues. Germline V gene lookup returns CDR1 MGHRA and CDR2 YSYEKL. V lost 0 bases to trimming and J lost 2 bases, with 13 bases between them. CDR3 nucleotides: TGCGCCAGCAGCCAAGATATGCTTGGCCATCAAGAGACCCAGTACTTC. It is translated as CASSQDMLGHQETQYF.

The V call is TRBV13, the J call TRBJ2-1, with 9 bases aligning to TRBD2. CDR3 length: 17 amino acids. CDR1 and CDR2 from the germline V gene are PRHDT and FYEKMQ (reference sequence). Germline trimming cut 5 bases from V and 4 bases from J; bases unmatched to any gene: 12. The DNA for the CDR3 is TGTGCCAGCAGCCCCCTGGGGACTAGCAGAGTTTACAATGAGCAGTTCTTC. Protein sequence: CASSPLGTSRVYNEQFF.

The chain couples TRBV7-6 to TRBJ2-2, with D tentatively TRBD2 (5 bases). V lost 1 base and J 7 bases, leaving 10 bases between the germline ends. The CDR3 runs 14 residues. Germline V lookup: CDR1 SGHVS, CDR2 FNYEAQ. CDR3 sequence reads: CASSLDRENGELFF. CDR3 in DNA: TGTGCCAGCAGCTTAGATAGGGAGAACGGGGAGCTGTTTTTT.

The chain uses TRBV4-1 and TRBJ2-3; D is unresolved. The CDR3 is made up of 17 amino acids. The V end lost 0 bases, the J end lost 0 bases, and 13 bases lay between the germline ends. CDR1 is MGHRA, CDR2 YSYEKL, per germline. CDR3 nucleotides: TGCGCCAGCAGCCAAGATCCCCCAACGACTAGCACAGATACGCAGTATTTT. It encodes CASSQDPPTTSTDTQYF.